These 12 T cell receptor beta chains came from one sample sequenced in a study of shared clonotypes between healthy human individuals. Method: immunoSEQ multiplex PCR; TCRdb's copy keeps in-frame clones and lacks some. The sample holds 2 million to 3 million clones, over 85% seen once. The source material was naive CD4+ T cells from PBMCs. Subset noted: CD45RA+ positively selected. The receptors stem from a man younger than 35 in good health. Some clones in this sample may be carry-over from other donors' samples.

The chain has TRBV5-1 and TRBJ2-3; D is perhaps TRBD2 (6 bases). Trimming removed 2 bases at V and 3 bases at J, with 13 bases between. This CDR3 region has 15 residues. Germline-derived CDR1 and CDR2 are SGHRS and YFSETQ. The CDR3 protein is CASSFPGTGTDTQYF. The CDR3 bases are TGCGCCAGCAGCTTTCCCGGGACTGGGACAGATACGCAGTATTTT.

The chain recombines TRBV5-5 with TRBJ2-7; no firm D call. Trimming cost V 1 base and J 4 bases, with 18 bases left between them. The CDR3 contains 16 residues. Per the germline V gene, CDR1 is SGHKS and CDR2 is YYEKEE (reference sequence). The CDR3 coding sequence is TGTGCCAGCAGCTTGTGGATACGGGTCCAAGTGTACGAGCAGTACTTC. Translated: CASSLWIRVQVYEQYF.

On this clone: An end of the junction differs from the germline gene, which may be a read error. The chain uses TRBV7-6 and TRBJ2-4; perhaps TRBD1 as D (6 bases). Germline lookup yields CDR1 SGHVS and CDR2 FNYEAQ. The CDR3 sequence is 9 residues long. The CDR3 DNA reads TGTGCCAGCAGCCGGACAGAAGACTTC. Translation: CASSRTEDF.

The V and J genes are TRBV27 and TRBJ2-5; possibly TRBD1 or TRBD2 for D (6 bases each). Trimming removed 5 bases at V and 1 base at J, with 11 bases between. The germline CDR1 and CDR2 sequences are MNHEY and SMNVEV (reference sequence). CDR3 length: 14 residues. In DNA form, the CDR3 reads TGTGCCAGCAGTAGGAGGGACACCCAAGAGACCCAGTACTTC. Encoded protein: CASSRRDTQETQYF.

This chain connects TRBV6-1 to TRBJ2-5; no clear D gene. The germline V and J ends were trimmed by 1 base and 4 bases, with 13 bases remaining between them. The CDR3 loop spans 15 amino acids. The germline CDR1 and CDR2 sequences are MNHNS and SASEGT. The CDR3 coding sequence is TGTGCCAGCAGTGAAGTTGGATTCCCCCCAGAGACCCAGTACTTC. It is translated as CASSEVGFPPETQYF.

This sequence joins TRBV29-1 and TRBJ2-1, with TRBD2 identical over 11 bases. This CDR3 has 16 residues. Germline-derived CDR1 and CDR2 are SQVTM and ANQGSEA. V gave up 2 bases and J gave up 4 bases; unmatched junction bases: 7. The DNA for the CDR3 is TGCAGCGTTGAATGGAGAGGGACTAGCGGATACAATGAGCAGTTCTTC. Protein sequence: CSVEWRGTSGYNEQFF.

The genes are TRBV9 and TRBJ1-2, with 9 bases that match TRBD1. This CDR3 is 15 amino acids long. The V gene end was trimmed by 3 bases and the J gene end by 1 base; junction bases not matched to a gene: 4. The germline CDR1 and CDR2 sequences are SGDLS and YYNGEE. The DNA for the CDR3 is TGTGCCAGCAGCGCTGGGACAGGGTATAACTATGGCTACACCTTC. The encoded protein is CASSAGTGYNYGYTF.

This clone was counted only a few times. CDR3 sequence (DNA): TGTGCCAGCAGTTCTCGGACAGGTCCACATCCCTACGAGCAGTACTTC. This encodes CASSSRTGPHPYEQYF. This chain links TRBV27 with TRBJ2-7, with 7 bases fitting TRBD1. After removal of 4 bases from V and 2 bases from J, the junction contained 11 bases not matched to a gene. CDR3 length equals 16 residues. Germline V gene data show CDR1 as MNHEY and CDR2 as SMNVEV (reference sequence).

The chain uses TRBV5-1 and TRBJ1-5; D is unresolved. Germline loops: CDR1 SGHRS, CDR2 YFSETQ. V gave up 0 bases and J gave up 7 bases, with 14 bases separating them. This CDR3 region has 15 residues. DNA for the CDR3: TGCGCCAGCAGCTTGGGGGGTCGGGGAAACCAGCCCCAGCATTTT. Encoded protein: CASSLGGRGNQPQHF.

The CDR3 here is CASSMLGRNTEAFF. The CDR3 coding sequence is TGTGCCAGTAGTATGTTGGGGCGTAACACTGAAGCTTTCTTT. The rearrangement joins TRBV19 to TRBJ1-1; TRBD1 is a possible D gene (5 bases). V lost 3 bases and J lost 2, with 10 bases in between. Germline V CDR1 and CDR2: LNHDA, SQIVND (reference sequence). The CDR3 has 14 amino acids. Based on the CDR3 plus reference TRBV19 and TRBJ1-1, the full variable domain is DGGITQSPKYLFRKEGQNVTLSCEQNLNHDAMYWYRQDPGQGLRLIYYSQIVNDFQKGDIAEGYSVSREKKESFPLTVTSAQKNPTAFYLCASSMLGRNTEAFFGQGTRLTVV.

The chain couples TRBV12-5 to TRBJ2-2; D remains unclear. Trimming left V 8 bases short and J 0 bases short, with 13 bases between. Germline CDR1 reads LGHNT; CDR2 reads FRNRAP. The CDR3 totals 15 residues. CDR3 protein: CASILRTTNTGELFF. As DNA, the CDR3 is TGTGCTAGTATTCTTAGAACTACGAACACCGGGGAGCTGTTTTTT.

A remark on this clone: This CDR3 is also generated by other DNA sequences in the sample. This chain connects TRBV7-3 to TRBJ2-2; TRBD2 matches 8 bases. The CDR3 has 17 amino acids. Trimming took 0 bases from V and 1 from J; bases not matched to a gene: 4. Germline V gives CDR1 SGHTA, CDR2 FQGTGA. DNA for the CDR3: TGTGCCAGCAGCTTAACGGTCCTAGCGGGGAACACCGGGGAGCTGTTTTTT. Its protein is CASSLTVLAGNTGELFF.